The clone carrying this T cell receptor (beta chain) was recorded a few times. Its antigen is not known. The data are from a study of a mutant IDH1 vaccine in newly diagnosed glioma. In the study overall: Vaccination was launched 4-6 weeks after radiotherapy alone, or with temozolomide cycles. Pretreatment consisted of radiotherapy, temozolomide, or both, with most receiving both. Study results and caveats: Of the patients, roughly 93% had vaccine-induced immune responses.

As to time point: week 23, last vaccination. Vaccinated patients received 300 ug of mutant IDH1 20-mer peptide per dose, with topical imiquimod. Donors had new WHO grade 3 or 4 IDH1-mutant, ATRX-lost astrocytomas. J was trimmed by 3 bases and V by 1 base; bases with no gene match: 6. Germline CDR1 and CDR2: KGHSH and LQKENI. This CDR3 spans 16 amino acids. Profiling relied on immunoSEQ multiplex PCR, and the TCRdb table lists in-frame clones only, not all of them. The table lists some 42,000 clones, around 76% of them singletons. The receptor was isolated from a man in his fifties or sixties with glioma. The J gene is TRBJ2-1, the V gene TRBV18, with 7 bases matching TRBD1. The sequencing used PBMCs, collected from a glioma patient whose treatment included an IDH1 peptide vaccine. The DNA for the CDR3 is TGTGCCAGCTCACCACAGAGTGACAGGGACTACAATGAGCAGTTCTTC. This encodes CASSPQSDRDYNEQFF.